The subject of this entry is one T cell receptor (beta chain). Its antigen has not been determined. It has no much larger one-base neighbor in the sample; base qualities were not kept. This entry comes from a study of T-cell reconstitution after alpha-beta-depleted transplantation in children (dated by TCRdb to the mid-2010s). Broadly, across the study: The study quantitatively tracked T-cell immune reconstitution after TCRalphabeta/CD19-depleted allogeneic hematopoietic cell transplantation in children using TCR repertoire profiling.

The library was made by PCR. Data came from an Illumina HiSeq 2500. TCR libraries were prepared with molecular barcoding, using unique molecular identifiers to normalize TCRbeta repertoire quantification. TCRdb took the public reads, trimmed them with fastp at Q25, ran MiXCR for clone calling and kept in-frame beta chains. CDR3 protein sequences are deduplicated, and each keeps its most common genes and DNA. The table for this sample lists 80,000 or so distinct CDR3 sequences; 14% of them were counted only once. 27% of the sample is held by the ten biggest clonotypes. Paper-wide results and their limitations: The apparently early recovery of alphabetaT-cell counts about two months after transplant reportedly depended on only several hundred rapidly expanded clones that came from non-depleted graft cells. Hyperexpanded clone frequencies declined over subsequent months; after one year, T-cell counts and TCRbeta diversity were mostly attributed to newly produced T cells. The high TCRbeta diversity at day 60 in some patients was ascribed to recipient T cells and intrathymic progenitors that had survived conditioning.

Taken from the germline V gene, the CDR1 and CDR2 loops are SNHLY and FYNNEI. From the cysteine up to the phenylalanine, the CDR3 has a length of 16 residues. Only the CDR3 part of the read is kept: 48 bases, read in frame from the first base. V and J lose 6 bases and 3 bases, and a span of 21 bases separates them. The label giving this sample's treatment or condition can be read as: allogeneic hematopoietic cell transplantation with graft depleted of TCRalphabeta T cells and CD19 B cells. The transplant recipients were children given TCRalphabeta/CD19-depleted allogeneic hematopoietic cell grafts. The source material was PBMCs, mostly from graft donor cells, sampled 180 days after TCRalphabeta/CD19-depleted stem cell transplant. Here the chain combines TRBV2 and TRBJ2-7; possibly the D gene is TRBD1, per 6 matching bases. This sequence was found in a male patient aged 2 to 9 who had a stem cell transplant for acute lymphoblastic leukemia, so the T cells may come from the graft donor. Read as DNA, the sequence is TGTGCCAGCAGCCCCTTACAGGGTTCTGGGGGCTACGAGCAGTACTTC. Its coded protein is CASSPLQGSGGYEQYF.